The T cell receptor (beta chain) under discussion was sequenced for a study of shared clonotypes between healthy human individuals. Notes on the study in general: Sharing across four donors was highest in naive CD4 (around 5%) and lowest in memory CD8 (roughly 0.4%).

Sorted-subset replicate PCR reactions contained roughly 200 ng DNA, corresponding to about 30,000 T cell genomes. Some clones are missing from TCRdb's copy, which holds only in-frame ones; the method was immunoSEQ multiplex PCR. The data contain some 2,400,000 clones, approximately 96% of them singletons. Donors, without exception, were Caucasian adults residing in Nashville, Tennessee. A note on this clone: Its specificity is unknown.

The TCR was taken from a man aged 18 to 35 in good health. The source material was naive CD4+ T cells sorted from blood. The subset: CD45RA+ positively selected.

The CDR3 nucleotides read TGTGCCAGCAGCTTAGCTGCCGGACCCCAGCATTTT. Its translation: CASSLAAGPQHF. V is TRBV11-2 and J is TRBJ1-5; D is unresolved. This CDR3 has 12 amino acids. Looked up from germline, CDR1 is SGHAT and CDR2 is FQNNGV. V dropped 1 base and J dropped 10 bases, with 8 bases sitting between them.